The present TCR beta chain was sequenced within a study of T cell responses to AZD1222 COVID-19 vaccine. General study findings and limits: Along spike, vaccine-associated CD4 TCRs were found throughout, with dominance at 160-218 and 743-854. Clonal diversity was possibly underestimated, and the donors were mostly white British, with more females.

Concerning this clone: Its antigen is not identified.

Trimming removed 4 bases from V and 6 bases from J; junction bases left unmatched: 17. The germline V gene has CDR1 KGHDR and CDR2 SFDVKD. The CDR3 has 18 residues. Clones were read by immunoSEQ multiplex PCR, and TCRdb kept only the in-frame ones, dropping some. The sample has about 140,000 clones, around 84% seen once. The genes are TRBV24-1 and TRBJ2-7; 10 positions match TRBD1. Sequencing was performed on peripheral blood, taken 28 days after the second AZD1222 dose. The sequence came from an adult who received the AZD1222 COVID-19 vaccine. The CDR3 bases are TGTGCCACCAGTGACCGCGGTGGGGCGGGACAGGGGCAAACCGAGCAGTACTTC. Protein: CATSDRGGAGQGQTEQYF.